The sequence of this T cell receptor beta chain was determined in a study of CD8 T cells in Susac syndrome (dated by TCRdb to 2018 to 2020). Study-wide context: The study used repertoire sequencing to test whether antigen drove CD8+ T cell activation and differentiation in Susac syndrome. CD8+ T cell repertoire clonality was compared between about a dozen healthy donors, approximately 14 Susac syndrome patients and 15 multiple sclerosis patients. The paper's findings and limits, for the study overall: The TCR sequencing and HLA analysis was acknowledged to have included a relatively small number of individuals.

RNA was extracted with the RNeasy kit and 0.5 to 1 ug was reverse transcribed using random hexamers. TCR beta CDR3 regions were amplified with the immunoSEQ multiplex PCR assay covering 54 Vbeta and 13 Jbeta segments. Bias from PCR amplification was corrected by using a synthetic template baseline for primer optimization and for computational correction. The authors processed their data as follows. Reads were annotated to V, D and J genes according to IMGT and were analyzed with immunoSEQ Analyzer, with only productive sequences retained. Clonality was calculated as one minus the Shannon entropy normalized by log2 of the number of productive unique sequences. For each patient and control, public and private clones were evaluated within the 100 most prevalent clones. Susac-specific clones were defined as absent from healthy and MS cohorts, around 970 published viral clones and other ImmuneACCESS disease sequences. TCRdb trimmed public reads at Q25 via fastp, called clones via MiXCR and kept in-frame beta chains. Records with the same CDR3 protein are collapsed into one entry carrying the most frequent genes and DNA. It is TCRdb's table, rather than the study itself, that gives the V and J calls and clone size. The sample yields 330,000 or so distinct CDR3 sequences; about 82% were counted once. The leading ten clones occupy roughly 0.21% of the sample.

High-throughput TCR beta sequencing profiled peripheral blood CD8+ and CD4+ T cells from healthy donors, Susac syndrome patients and multiple sclerosis patients. The multiple sclerosis controls were treatment-naive patients whose relapsing-remitting disease, either stable or active, fulfilled the revised McDonald criteria. Bulk CD8+ and CD4+ T cells were purified by magnetic negative isolation, whereas CD8+ TEMRA cells were enriched by FACS. Blood was collected in EDTA tubes and processed within 24 hours, with PBMCs isolated through density gradient centrifugation. PBMCs destined for TCR sequencing were cryopreserved in liquid nitrogen and later thawed in a 37 °C water bath. The sorted or isolated CD4+, CD8+ and CD8+ TEMRA cells had a purity of 90% or higher. Concerning this clonotype: The antigen this receptor binds is unknown. Per-base quality was not reported, and no clone a single base away is much larger than it.

Sequencing was carried out using CD8+ T cells from PBMCs. The receptor was derived from a human donor with multiple sclerosis.

The DNA sequence reads TGTGCCAGCAGCGTATCACAGGGGACGACCTACGAGCAGTACTTC. It encodes CASSVSQGTTYEQYF. The rearrangement joined TRBV9 to TRBJ2-7, with 7 bases aligning to TRBD1. CDR1 is given as SGDLS and CDR2 as YYNGEE, both from the germline V gene. The junction shows trimming of 1 base on V and 2 bases on J, and the gene matches do not reach 6 bases of it. The CDR3 starts with the cysteine, ends with the phenylalanine, and has 15 residues. CDR3 DNA only is kept here, 45 bases in frame from base 1.